The clone carrying this T cell receptor beta chain showed up many times. Antigen specificity is unknown. Germline CDR1 is GTSNPN and CDR2 is SVGIG (reference sequence). The length of the CDR3 is 14 residues. The ends were cut back, 3 bases at V and 5 bases at J, with 13 bases in the middle. Patients had chemo-refractory metastatic non-small-cell lung cancer and received focal radiation plus CTLA-4 blockade that used ipilimumab. The data derive from a study of radiotherapy plus CTLA-4 blockade in lung cancer. Whole-study context: The study recorded objective responses in about 20% of patients and disease control in 31%. Study-wide results and caveats: The study found tumor-derived TCR clones expanded in blood after radiotherapy plus ipilimumab. According to reports, early shifts in blood T cell clones, alongside interferon-beta, forecast response most accurately.

Sequenced by immunoSEQ multiplex PCR; TCRdb stores in-frame clones only, minus some. The profile shows roughly 120,000 clones, more than 65% of them singletons. This TCR was sampled from a human donor with non-small cell lung cancer who had a partial response to radiotherapy plus ipilimumab. The chain carries TRBV30 and TRBJ1-4, with D possibly matching TRBD1 (6 bases). The sequenced sample was peripheral blood, obtained from a patient treated with radiotherapy plus ipilimumab. The CDR3 sequence is CAWRAGTRNEKLFF. CDR3 bases: TGTGCCTGGAGGGCCGGGACAAGGAATGAAAAACTGTTTTTT.